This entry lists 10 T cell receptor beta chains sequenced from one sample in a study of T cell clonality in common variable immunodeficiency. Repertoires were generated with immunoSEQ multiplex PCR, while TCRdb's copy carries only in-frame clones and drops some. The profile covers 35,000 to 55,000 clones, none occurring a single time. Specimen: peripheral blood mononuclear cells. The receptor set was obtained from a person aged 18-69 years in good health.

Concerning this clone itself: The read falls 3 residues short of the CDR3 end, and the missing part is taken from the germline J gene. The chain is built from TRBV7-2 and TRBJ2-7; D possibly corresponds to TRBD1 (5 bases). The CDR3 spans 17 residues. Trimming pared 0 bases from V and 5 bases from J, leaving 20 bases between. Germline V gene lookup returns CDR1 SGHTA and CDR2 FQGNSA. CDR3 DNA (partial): TGTGCCAGCAGCTTAGCCACCTCGCTCGGGCCCAGGGACGAG. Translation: CASSLATSLGPRDE. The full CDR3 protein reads CASSLATSLGPRDEQYF.

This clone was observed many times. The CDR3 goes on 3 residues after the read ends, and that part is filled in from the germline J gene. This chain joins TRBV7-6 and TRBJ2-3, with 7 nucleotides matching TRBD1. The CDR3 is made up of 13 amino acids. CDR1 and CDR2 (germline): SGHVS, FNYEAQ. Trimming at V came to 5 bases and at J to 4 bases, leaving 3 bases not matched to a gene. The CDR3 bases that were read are TGTGCCAGCAGCCCAACAGGGGCAGATACG. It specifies CASSPTGADT. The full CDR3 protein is CASSPTGADTQYF.

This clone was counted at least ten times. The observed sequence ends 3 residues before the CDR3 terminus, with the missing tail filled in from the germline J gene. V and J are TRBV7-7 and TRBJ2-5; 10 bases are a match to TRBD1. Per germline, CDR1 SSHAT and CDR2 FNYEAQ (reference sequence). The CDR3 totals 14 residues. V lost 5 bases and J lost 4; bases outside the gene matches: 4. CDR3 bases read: TGTGCCAGCAGCGCGACAGGGGGCGGAGAGACC. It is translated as CASSATGGGET. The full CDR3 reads CASSATGGGETQYF. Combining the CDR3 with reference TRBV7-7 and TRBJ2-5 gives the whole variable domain GAGVSQSPRYKVTKRGQDVTLRCDPISSHATLYWYQQALGQGPEFLTYFNYEAQPDKSGLPSDRFSAERPEGSISTLTIQRTEQRDSAMYRCASSATGGGETQYFGPGTRLLVL.

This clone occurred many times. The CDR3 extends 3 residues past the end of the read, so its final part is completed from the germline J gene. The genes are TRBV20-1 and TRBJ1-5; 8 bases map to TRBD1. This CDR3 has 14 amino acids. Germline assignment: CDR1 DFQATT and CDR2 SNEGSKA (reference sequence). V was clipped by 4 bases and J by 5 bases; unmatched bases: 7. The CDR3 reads CSATGGISHQPQHF. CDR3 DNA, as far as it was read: TGCAGTGCTACAGGGGGCATTTCGCATCAGCCC.

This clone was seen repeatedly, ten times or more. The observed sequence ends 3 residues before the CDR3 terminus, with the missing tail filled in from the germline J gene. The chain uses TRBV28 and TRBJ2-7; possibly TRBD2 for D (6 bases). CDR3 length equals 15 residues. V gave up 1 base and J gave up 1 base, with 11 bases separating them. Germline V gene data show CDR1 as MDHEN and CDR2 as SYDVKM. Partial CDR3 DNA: TGTGCCAGCAGTTTATACGGGGGAGGATCCTACGAG. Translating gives CASSLYGGGSYE. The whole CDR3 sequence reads CASSLYGGGSYEQYF.

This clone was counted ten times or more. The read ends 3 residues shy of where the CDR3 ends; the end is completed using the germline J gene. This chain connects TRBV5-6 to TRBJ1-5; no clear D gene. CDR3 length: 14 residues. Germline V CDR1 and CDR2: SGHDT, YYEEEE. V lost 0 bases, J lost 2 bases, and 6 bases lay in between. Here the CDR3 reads CASSLARGNQPQHF. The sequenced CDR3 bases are TGTGCCAGCAGCTTGGCCCGGGGCAATCAGCCC.

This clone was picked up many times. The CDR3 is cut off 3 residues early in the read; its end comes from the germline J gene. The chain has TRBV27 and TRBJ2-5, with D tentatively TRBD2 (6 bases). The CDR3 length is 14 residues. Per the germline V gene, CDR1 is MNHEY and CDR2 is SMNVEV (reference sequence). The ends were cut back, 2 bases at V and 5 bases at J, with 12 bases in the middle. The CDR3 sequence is CASSLIFGGETQYF. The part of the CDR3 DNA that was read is TGTGCCAGCAGTTTAATCTTTGGAGGGGAGACC.

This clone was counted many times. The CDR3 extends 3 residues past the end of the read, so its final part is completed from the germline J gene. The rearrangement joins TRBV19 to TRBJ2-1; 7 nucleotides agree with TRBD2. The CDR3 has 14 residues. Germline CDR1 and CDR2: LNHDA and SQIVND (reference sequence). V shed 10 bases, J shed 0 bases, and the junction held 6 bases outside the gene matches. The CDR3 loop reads CAIKRGPSYNEQFF. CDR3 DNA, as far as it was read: TGTGCCATAAAGCGGGGACCCTCCTACAATGAG.

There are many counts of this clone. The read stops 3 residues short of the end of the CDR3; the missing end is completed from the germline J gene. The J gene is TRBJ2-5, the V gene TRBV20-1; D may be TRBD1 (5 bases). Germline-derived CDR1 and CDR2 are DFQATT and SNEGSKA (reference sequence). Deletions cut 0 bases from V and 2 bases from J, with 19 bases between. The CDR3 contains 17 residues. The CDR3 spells CSARDPLAGNPQETQYF. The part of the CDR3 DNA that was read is TGCAGTGCTAGAGATCCATTGGCAGGGAATCCTCAAGAGACC.

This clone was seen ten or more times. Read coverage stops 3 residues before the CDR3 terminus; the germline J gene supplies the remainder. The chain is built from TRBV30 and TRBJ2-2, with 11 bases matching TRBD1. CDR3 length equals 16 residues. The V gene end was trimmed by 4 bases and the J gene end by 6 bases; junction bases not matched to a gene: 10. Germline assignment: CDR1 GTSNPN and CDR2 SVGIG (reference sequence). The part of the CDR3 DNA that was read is TGTGCCTGGAAAGTGCTGGGACAGGGGGACGCCGGGGAG. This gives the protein CAWKVLGQGDAGE. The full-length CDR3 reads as CAWKVLGQGDAGELFF.